This TCR beta chain was captured in a study of shared clonotypes between healthy human individuals. Study context: Donors had three CD4 naive, three CD4 memory, two CD8 naive and one CD8 memory plate apiece.

The healthy adult donors were HIV-negative and reported no recent acute infections or vaccinations. The study drew all its donors from Caucasian adults living in Nashville, Tennessee. Concerning this clone: What it binds is unknown.

Generated by immunoSEQ multiplex PCR, the TCRdb table keeps only in-frame clones and is missing some. The sample has 2 million to 2.5 million clones, 95% seen once. Study observations and caveats: Estimated clonotype richness was generally higher in naive than memory subsets.

Trimming took off 2 bases at V and 3 bases at J, with 11 bases between the two ends. Germline assignment: CDR1 MNHNY and CDR2 SVGAGI (reference sequence). This CDR3 is 16 amino acids long. The TCR was taken from a man between 18 and 29 years old in good health. The chain joins TRBV6-6 to TRBJ1-6; D possibly corresponds to TRBD1 (6 bases). Sequencing used naive CD4+ T cells sorted from blood. Noted subset: CD45RA+ positively selected. CDR3 region: CASSYAGQIYNSPLHF. The CDR3 DNA reads TGTGCCAGCAGTTACGCCGGACAGATCTATAATTCACCCCTCCACTTT.